This entry is about one T cell receptor (beta chain). This sample is drawn from a study of blood T cell repertoires in COVID-19. Measured with immunoSEQ multiplex PCR; TCRdb has only the in-frame clones, and not every one. The sample holds fewer than 75,000 clones, about 87% seen once. Germline CDR1 and CDR2: MGHDK and SYGVNS. This CDR3 has 12 amino acids. Trimming shortened V by 3 bases and J by 5 bases, and 7 bases separated the two germline ends. Input material: peripheral blood. The sequence came from a man aged 50-60 years with active COVID-19. The chain recombines TRBV25-1 with TRBJ2-5; no firm D call. CDR3 nucleotide sequence: TGTGCCAGCAGTGACAGTATGGAGACCCAGTACTTC. Its protein product is CASSDSMETQYF.